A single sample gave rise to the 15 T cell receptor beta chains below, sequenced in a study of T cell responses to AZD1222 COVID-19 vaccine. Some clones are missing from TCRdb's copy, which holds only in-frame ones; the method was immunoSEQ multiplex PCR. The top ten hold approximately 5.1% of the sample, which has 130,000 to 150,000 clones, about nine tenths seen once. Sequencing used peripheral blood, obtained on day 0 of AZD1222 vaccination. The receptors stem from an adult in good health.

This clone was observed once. CDR3 residues: CASSFRGRLHEQFF. CDR3 bases: TGTGCCAGCAGCTTCCGAGGGCGCCTCCATGAGCAGTTCTTC. The chain carries TRBV7-2 and TRBJ2-1; maybe TRBD2 (5 bases). CDR1 is SGHTA, CDR2 FQGNSA, per germline. Trimming took 3 bases from V and 8 from J, leaving 14 bases between them. This CDR3 is built from 14 residues.

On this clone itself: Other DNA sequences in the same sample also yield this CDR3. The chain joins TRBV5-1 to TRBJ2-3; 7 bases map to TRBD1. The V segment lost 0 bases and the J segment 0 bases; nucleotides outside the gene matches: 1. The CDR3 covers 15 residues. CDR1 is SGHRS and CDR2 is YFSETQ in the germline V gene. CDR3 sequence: CASSLGRGSTDTQYF. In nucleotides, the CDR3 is TGCGCCAGCAGCTTGGGCAGGGGGAGCACAGATACGCAGTATTTT.

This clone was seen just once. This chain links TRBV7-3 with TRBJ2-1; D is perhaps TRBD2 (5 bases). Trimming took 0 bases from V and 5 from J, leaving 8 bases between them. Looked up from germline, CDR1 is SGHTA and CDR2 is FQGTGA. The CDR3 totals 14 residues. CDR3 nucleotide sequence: TGTGCCAGCAGCTTAACCAGCGGAAACAATGAGCAGTTCTTC. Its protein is CASSLTSGNNEQFF.

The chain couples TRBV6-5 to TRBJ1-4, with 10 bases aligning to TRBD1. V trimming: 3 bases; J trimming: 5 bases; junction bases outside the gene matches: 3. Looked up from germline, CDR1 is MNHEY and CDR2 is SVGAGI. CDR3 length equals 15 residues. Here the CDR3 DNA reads TGTGCCAGCAGTTATGGGGACAGGGGAAATGAAAAACTGTTTTTT. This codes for CASSYGDRGNEKLFF.

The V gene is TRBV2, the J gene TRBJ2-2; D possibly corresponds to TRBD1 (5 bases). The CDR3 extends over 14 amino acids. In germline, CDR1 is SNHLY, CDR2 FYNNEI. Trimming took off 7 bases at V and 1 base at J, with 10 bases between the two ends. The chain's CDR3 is CASTLDRNTGELFF. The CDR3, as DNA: TGTGCCAGCACTTTAGACAGGAACACCGGGGAGCTGTTTTTT.

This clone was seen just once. CDR3 in amino acids: CASSSHLANSGANVLTF. CDR3 in DNA: TGTGCCAGCAGCTCCCATCTAGCTAACTCTGGGGCCAACGTCCTGACTTTC. This chain links TRBV5-5 with TRBJ2-6; tentative D call: TRBD2 (5 bases). The germline V and J ends were trimmed by 3 bases and 0 bases, with 13 bases remaining between them. Germline V gene data show CDR1 as SGHKS and CDR2 as YYEKEE (reference sequence). The CDR3 is made up of 17 amino acids.

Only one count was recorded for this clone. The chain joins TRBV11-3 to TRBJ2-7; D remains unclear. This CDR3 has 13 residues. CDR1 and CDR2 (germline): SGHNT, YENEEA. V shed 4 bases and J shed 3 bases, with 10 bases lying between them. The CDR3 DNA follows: TGTGCCAGCAGCTCCGGCCCTCTCTACGAGCAGTACTTC. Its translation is CASSSGPLYEQYF.

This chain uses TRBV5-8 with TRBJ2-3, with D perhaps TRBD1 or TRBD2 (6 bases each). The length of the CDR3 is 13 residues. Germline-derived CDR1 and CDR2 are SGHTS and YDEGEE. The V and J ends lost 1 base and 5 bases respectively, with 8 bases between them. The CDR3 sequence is CASSLRGVDTQYF. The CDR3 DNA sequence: TGTGCCAGCAGCTTGAGGGGGGTAGATACGCAGTATTTT.

Written as DNA, the CDR3 is TGCAGTGCTAGAGTATCGCGAGGAGCTTTCTTT. It is translated as CSARVSRGAFF. The rearrangement uses TRBV20-1 and TRBJ1-1; D is unresolved. This CDR3 has 11 residues. V was trimmed by 1 base and J by 10 bases, leaving 10 bases between them. Germline CDR1 reads DFQATT; CDR2 reads SNEGSKA (reference sequence).

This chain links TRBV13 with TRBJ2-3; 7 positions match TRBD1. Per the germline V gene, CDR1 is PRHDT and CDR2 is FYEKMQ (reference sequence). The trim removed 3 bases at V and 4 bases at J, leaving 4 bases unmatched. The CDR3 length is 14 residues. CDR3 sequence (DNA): TGTGCCAGCAGCTTTGACAGGGTCGCAGATACGCAGTATTTT. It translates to CASSFDRVADTQYF.

The CDR3: CASSEMRGTEAFF. The DNA of the CDR3 is TGTGCCAGCAGTGAAATGAGGGGTACTGAAGCTTTCTTT. The V and J genes are TRBV2 and TRBJ1-1; D might be TRBD1 (5 bases). Trimming cost V 2 bases and J 5 bases, with 9 bases left between them. Germline-derived CDR1 and CDR2 are SNHLY and FYNNEI. This CDR3 has 13 amino acids.

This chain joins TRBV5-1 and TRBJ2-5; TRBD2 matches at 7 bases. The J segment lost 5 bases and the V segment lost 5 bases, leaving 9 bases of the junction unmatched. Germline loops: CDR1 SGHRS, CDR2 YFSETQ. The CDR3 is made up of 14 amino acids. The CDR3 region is CASSLTGREETQYF. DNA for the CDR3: TGCGCCAGCAGTTTAACGGGGCGGGAGGAGACCCAGTACTTC.

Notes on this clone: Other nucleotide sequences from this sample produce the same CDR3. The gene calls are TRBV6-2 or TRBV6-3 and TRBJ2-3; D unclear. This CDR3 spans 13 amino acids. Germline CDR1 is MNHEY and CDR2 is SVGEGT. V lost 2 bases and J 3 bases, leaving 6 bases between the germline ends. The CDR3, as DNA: TGTGCCAGCAGTTACAGGGAAACAGATACGCAGTATTTT. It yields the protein CASSYRETDTQYF.

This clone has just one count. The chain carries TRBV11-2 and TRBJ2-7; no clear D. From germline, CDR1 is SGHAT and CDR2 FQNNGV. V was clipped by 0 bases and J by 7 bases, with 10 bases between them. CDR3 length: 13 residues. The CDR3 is CASSLDLLREQYF. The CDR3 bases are TGTGCCAGCAGCTTAGATCTACTGCGGGAGCAGTACTTC.

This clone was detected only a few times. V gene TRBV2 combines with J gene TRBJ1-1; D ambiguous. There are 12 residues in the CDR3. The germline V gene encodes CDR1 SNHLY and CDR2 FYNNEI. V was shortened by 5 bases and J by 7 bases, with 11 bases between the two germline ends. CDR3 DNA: TGTGCCAGCAGTCCCCCGACGGGTGAAGCTTTCTTT. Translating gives CASSPPTGEAFF. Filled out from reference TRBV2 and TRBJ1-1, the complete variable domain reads EPEVTQTPSHQVTQMGQEVILRCVPISNHLYFYWYRQILGQKVEFLVSFYNNEISEKSEIFDDQFSVERPDGSNFTLKIRSTKLEDSAMYFCASSPPTGEAFFGQGTRLTVV.